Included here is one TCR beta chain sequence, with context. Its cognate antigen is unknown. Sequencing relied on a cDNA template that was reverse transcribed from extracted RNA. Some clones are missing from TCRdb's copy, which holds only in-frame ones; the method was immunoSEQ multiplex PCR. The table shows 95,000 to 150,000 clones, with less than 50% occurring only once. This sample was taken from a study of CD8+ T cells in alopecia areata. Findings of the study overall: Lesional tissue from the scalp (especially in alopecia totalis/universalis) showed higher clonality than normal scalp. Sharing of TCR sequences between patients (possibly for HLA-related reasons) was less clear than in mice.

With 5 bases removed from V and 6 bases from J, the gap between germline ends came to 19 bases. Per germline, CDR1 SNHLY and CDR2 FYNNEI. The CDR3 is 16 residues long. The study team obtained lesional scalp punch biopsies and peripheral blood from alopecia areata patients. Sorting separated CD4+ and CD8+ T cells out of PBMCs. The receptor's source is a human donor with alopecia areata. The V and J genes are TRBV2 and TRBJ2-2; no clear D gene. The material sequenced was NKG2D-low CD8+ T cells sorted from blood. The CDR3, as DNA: TGTGCCAGCAGTCCAAGAGCTAGTCCCCATGCCGGGGAGCTGTTTTTT. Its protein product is CASSPRASPHAGELFF.